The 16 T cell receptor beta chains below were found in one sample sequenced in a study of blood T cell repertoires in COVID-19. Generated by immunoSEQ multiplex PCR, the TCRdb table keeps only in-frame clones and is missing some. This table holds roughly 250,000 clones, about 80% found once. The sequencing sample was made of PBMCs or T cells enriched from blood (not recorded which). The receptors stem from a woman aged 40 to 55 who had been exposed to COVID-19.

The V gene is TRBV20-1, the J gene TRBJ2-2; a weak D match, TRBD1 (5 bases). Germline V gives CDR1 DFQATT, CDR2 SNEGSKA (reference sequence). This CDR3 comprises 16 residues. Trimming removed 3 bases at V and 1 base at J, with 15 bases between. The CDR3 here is CSASSLGQMNTGELFF. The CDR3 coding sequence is TGCAGTGCTAGTAGTTTGGGGCAGATGAACACCGGGGAGCTGTTTTTT.

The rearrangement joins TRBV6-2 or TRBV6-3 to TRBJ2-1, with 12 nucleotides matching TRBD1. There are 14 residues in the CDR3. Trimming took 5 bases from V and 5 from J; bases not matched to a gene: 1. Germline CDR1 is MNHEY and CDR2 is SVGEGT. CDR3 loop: CASSRDRGHNEQFF. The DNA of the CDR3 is TGTGCCAGCAGTAGGGACAGGGGGCACAATGAGCAGTTCTTC.

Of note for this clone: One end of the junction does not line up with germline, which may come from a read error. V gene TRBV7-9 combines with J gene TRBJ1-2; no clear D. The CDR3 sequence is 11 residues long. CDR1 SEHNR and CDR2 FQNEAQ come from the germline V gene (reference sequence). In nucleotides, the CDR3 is TGTGCCAGCAGCGCCCCGCGGATAGCCAGCTTC. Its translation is CASSAPRIASF. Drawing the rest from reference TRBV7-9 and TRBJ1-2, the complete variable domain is DTGVSQNPRHKITKRGQNVTFRCDPISEHNRLYWYRQTLGQGPEFLTYFQNEAQLEKSRLLSDRFSAERPKGSFSTLEIQRTEQGDSAMYLCASSAPRIASFGSGTRLTVV.

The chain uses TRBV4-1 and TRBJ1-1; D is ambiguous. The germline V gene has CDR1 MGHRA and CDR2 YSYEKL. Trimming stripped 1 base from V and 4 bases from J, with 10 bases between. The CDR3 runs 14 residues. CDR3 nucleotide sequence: TGCGCCAGCAGCCAAGCGGCGGTGGGCACTGAAGCTTTCTTT. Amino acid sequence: CASSQAAVGTEAFF.

The CDR3 here is CASSSWTGIPHEQYF. DNA for the CDR3: TGTGCCAGCAGTTCTTGGACAGGGATCCCCCACGAGCAGTACTTC. The chain links TRBV6-6 to TRBJ2-7, with 8 bases lining up with TRBD1. Trimming cost V 4 bases and J 5 bases; bases outside gene matches: 10. The CDR3 has 15 residues. Germline lookup yields CDR1 MNHNY and CDR2 SVGAGI (reference sequence).

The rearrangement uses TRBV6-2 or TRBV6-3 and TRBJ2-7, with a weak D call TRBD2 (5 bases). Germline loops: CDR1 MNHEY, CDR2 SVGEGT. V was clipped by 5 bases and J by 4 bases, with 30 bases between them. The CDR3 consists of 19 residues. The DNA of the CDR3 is TGTGCCAGCAGTACCCCGTGGGGAGTAGCGCAGGCTTACTCTTACGAGCAGTACTTC. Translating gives CASSTPWGVAQAYSYEQYF.

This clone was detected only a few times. The CDR3 is CASTNGVYNEQFF. CDR3 nucleotides: TGTGCCAGCACCAACGGGGTCTACAATGAGCAGTTCTTC. The genes are TRBV6-5 and TRBJ2-1, with D perhaps matching TRBD2 (5 bases). The length of the CDR3 is 13 residues. Trimming removed 7 bases at V and 3 bases at J, with 10 bases between. Germline V CDR1 and CDR2: MNHEY, SVGAGI.

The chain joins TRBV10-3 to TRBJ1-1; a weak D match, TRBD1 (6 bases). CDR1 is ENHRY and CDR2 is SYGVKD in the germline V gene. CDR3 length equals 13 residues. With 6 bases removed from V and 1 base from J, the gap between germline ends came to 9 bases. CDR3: CAIRGTSNTEAFF. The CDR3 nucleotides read TGTGCCATCAGAGGGACATCGAACACTGAAGCTTTCTTT.

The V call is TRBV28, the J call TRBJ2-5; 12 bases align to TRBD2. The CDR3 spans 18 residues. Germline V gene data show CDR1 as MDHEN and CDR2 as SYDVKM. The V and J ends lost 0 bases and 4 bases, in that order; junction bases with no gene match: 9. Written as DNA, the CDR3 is TGTGCCAGCAGTTTATGGGATCTAGCGGGGGGGCCAGGAGAGACCCAGTACTTC. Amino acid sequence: CASSLWDLAGGPGETQYF.

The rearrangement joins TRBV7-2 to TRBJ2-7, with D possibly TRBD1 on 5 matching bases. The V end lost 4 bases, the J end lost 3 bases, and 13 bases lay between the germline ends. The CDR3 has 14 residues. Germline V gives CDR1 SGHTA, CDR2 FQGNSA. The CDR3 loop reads CASSSWTTVYEQYF. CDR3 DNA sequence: TGTGCCAGCAGCTCTTGGACAACCGTCTACGAGCAGTACTTC. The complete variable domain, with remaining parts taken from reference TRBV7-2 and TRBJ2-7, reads GAGVSQSPSNKVTEKGKDVELRCDPISGHTALYWYRQSLGQGLEFLIYFQGNSAPDKSGLPSDRFSAERTGGSVSTLTIQRTQQEDSAVYLCASSSWTTVYEQYFGPGTRLTVT.

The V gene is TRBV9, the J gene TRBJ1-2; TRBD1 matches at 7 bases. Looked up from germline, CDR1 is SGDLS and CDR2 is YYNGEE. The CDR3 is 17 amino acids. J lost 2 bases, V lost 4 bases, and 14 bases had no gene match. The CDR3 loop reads CASSLNPGTEENYGYTF. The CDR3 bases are TGTGCCAGCAGCTTGAATCCGGGGACAGAGGAGAACTATGGCTACACCTTC.

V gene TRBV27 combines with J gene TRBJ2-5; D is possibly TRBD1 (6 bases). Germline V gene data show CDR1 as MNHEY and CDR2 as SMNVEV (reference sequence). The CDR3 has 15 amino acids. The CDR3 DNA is TGTGCTCTGAATGAGGCCAGGGACATCCAAGAGACCCAGTACTTC. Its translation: CALNEARDIQETQYF.

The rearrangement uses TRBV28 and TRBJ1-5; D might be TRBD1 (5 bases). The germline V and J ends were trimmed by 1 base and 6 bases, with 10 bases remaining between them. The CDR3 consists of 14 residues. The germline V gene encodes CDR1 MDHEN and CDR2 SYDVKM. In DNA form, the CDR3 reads TGTGCCAGCAGTTTATCAGGGAAGGTTCAGCCCCAGCATTTT. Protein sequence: CASSLSGKVQPQHF.

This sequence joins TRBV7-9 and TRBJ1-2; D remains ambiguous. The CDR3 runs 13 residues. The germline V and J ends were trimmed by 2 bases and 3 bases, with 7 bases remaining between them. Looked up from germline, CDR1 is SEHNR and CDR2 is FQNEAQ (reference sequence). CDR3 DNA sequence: TGTGCCAGCAGCTTAAACAGAGACTATGGCTACACCTTC. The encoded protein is CASSLNRDYGYTF.

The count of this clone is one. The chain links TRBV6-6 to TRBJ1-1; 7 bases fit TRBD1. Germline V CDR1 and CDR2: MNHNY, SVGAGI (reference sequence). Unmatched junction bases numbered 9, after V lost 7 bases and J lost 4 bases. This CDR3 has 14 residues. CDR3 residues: CASNSQGGITEAFF. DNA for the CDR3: TGTGCCAGCAACAGCCAGGGGGGAATCACTGAAGCTTTCTTT.

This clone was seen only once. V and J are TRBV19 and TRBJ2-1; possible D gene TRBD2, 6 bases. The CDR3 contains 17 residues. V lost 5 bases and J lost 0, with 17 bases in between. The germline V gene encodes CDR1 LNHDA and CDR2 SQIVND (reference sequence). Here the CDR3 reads CASSHRRAGSSYNEQFF. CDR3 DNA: TGTGCCAGTAGTCACCGGCGGGCGGGGAGCTCCTACAATGAGCAGTTCTTC.